This T cell receptor (beta chain) is from a study of T cell repertoires in ileal Crohn's disease. Study-wide context: Roughly 40% were active smokers at surgery; median disease duration was approximately 7.3 years. Overall study findings and caveats: Active smokers at surgery had more clonal expansions than non-smokers. High-frequency clones were more common in sorted CD8 than CD4 cells. Endoscopic recurrence occurred in every patient whose clonality exceeded 26.8%.

Comment on this clone: The antigen remains unidentified.

Generated by immunoSEQ multiplex PCR, the TCRdb table keeps only in-frame clones and is missing some. The table lists roughly 4,700 clones, roughly 85% of them singletons. The CDR3 length is 17 residues. The germline gives CDR1 SGHRS, CDR2 YFSETQ. The trim removed 1 base at V and 5 bases at J, leaving 13 bases unmatched. Sequencing was carried out using ileal tissue. The chain combines TRBV5-1 with TRBJ2-7; 9 bases fit TRBD1. This TCR came from an adult with Crohn's disease. CDR3 in amino acids: CASSLSLKDRGGNEQYF. CDR3 coding DNA: TGCGCCAGCAGCTTGTCCCTCAAGGACAGGGGAGGAAACGAGCAGTACTTC.